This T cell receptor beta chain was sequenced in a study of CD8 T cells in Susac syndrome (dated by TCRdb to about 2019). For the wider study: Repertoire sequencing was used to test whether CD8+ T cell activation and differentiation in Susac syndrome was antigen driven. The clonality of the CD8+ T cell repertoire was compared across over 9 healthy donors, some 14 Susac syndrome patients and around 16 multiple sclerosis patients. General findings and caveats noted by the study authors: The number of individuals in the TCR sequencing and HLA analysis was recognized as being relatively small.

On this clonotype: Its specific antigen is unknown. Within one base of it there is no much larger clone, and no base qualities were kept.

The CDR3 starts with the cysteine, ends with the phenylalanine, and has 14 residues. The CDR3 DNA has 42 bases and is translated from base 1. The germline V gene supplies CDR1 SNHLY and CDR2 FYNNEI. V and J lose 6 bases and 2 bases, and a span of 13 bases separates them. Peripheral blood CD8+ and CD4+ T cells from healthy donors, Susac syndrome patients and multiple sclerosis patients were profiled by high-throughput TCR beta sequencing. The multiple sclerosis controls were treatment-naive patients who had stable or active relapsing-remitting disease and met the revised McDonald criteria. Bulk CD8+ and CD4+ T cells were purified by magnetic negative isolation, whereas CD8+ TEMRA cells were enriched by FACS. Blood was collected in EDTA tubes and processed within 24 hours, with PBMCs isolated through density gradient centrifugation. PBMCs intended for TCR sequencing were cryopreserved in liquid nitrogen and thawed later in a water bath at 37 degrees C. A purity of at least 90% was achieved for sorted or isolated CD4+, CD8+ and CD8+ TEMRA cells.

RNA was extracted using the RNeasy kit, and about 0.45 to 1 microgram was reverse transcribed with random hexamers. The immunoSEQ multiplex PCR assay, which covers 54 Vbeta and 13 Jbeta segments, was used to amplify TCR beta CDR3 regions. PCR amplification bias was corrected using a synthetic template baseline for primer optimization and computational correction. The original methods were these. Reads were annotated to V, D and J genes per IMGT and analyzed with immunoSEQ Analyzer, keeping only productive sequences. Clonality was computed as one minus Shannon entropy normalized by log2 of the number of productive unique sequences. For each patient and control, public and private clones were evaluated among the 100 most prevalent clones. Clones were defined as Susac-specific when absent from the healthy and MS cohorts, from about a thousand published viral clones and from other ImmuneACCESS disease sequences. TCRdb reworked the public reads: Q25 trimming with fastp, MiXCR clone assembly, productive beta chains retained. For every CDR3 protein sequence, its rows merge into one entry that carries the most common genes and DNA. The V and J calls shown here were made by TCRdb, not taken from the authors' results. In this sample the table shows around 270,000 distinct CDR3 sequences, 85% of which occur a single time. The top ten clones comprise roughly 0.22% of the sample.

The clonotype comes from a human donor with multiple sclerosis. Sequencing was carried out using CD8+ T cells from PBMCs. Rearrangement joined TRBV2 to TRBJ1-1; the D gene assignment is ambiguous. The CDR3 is CASSEPLANTEAFF. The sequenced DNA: TGTGCCAGCAGCGAGCCTCTGGCCAACACTGAAGCTTTCTTT.